The 10 T cell receptor beta chains given below trace back to one sample, sequenced in a study of CD8+ T cells in alopecia areata. Extracted RNA was reverse transcribed, and the resulting cDNA served as sequencing template. Libraries were prepared by immunoSEQ multiplex PCR; TCRdb keeps only in-frame clonotypes and omits some of them. Here the sample spans more than 200,000 clones, roughly two thirds being singletons. Sequenced here: CD4+ T cells sorted from blood, sampled at week 0. The receptors stem from a human donor with alopecia areata.

With regard to this clone: The sample holds other DNA sequences that translate to the same CDR3. V and J are TRBV29-1 and TRBJ2-5; D may be TRBD2 (5 bases). This CDR3 has 12 residues. Deletions cut 6 bases from V and 1 base from J, with 9 bases between. Germline V gives CDR1 SQVTM, CDR2 ANQGSEA. The CDR3 loop reads CSVAEGQETQYF. CDR3 sequence (DNA): TGCAGCGTGGCAGAGGGCCAAGAGACCCAGTACTTC.

The gene calls are TRBV30 and TRBJ1-2; TRBD1 matches at 7 bases. V was clipped by 3 bases and J by 8 bases; unmatched bases: 9. This CDR3 is 13 amino acids long. Germline assignment: CDR1 GTSNPN and CDR2 SVGIG (reference sequence). The CDR3 DNA reads TGTGCCTGGAGCCAACAGGGGCCGAAGGGCTACACCTTC. Translation gives CAWSQQGPKGYTF.

This clone was detected only once. The chain has TRBV7-2 and TRBJ2-1; D possibly corresponds to TRBD1 (5 bases). The V end was cut by 1 base, the J end by 11 bases, with 15 bases between. There are 14 residues in the CDR3. CDR1 and CDR2 (germline): SGHTA, FQGNSA. CDR3 DNA: TGTGCCAGCAGCTTAGGGACCGTGGCAGGGCAGCAGTTCTTC. Translation: CASSLGTVAGQQFF.

This clone was seen repeatedly, ten times or more. The V call is TRBV5-1, the J call TRBJ2-5; D is undetermined. The CDR3 runs 15 residues. CDR1 is SGHRS and CDR2 is YFSETQ in the germline V gene. The ends were cut back, 5 bases at V and 1 base at J, with 15 bases in the middle. The DNA for the CDR3 is TGCGCCAGCAGTTCTACCCCAGCCTCCCAAGAGACCCAGTACTTC. Its translation: CASSSTPASQETQYF.

The V and J genes are TRBV5-6 and TRBJ1-1; 8 bases are a match to TRBD1. Germline CDR1 SGHDT, CDR2 YYEEEE. There are 16 residues in the CDR3. Trimming removed 4 bases from V and 0 bases from J; junction bases left unmatched: 8. The DNA of the CDR3 is TGTGCCAGCAGCCTCCGGACAGGGAACATGAACACTGAAGCTTTCTTT. Translating it yields CASSLRTGNMNTEAFF.

The CDR3 DNA reads TGTGCCAGTCCTGCGGGCGATACGCAGTATTTT. It encodes CASPAGDTQYF. The chain employs TRBV2 and TRBJ2-3, with D maybe TRBD2 (5 bases). Germline V lookup: CDR1 SNHLY, CDR2 FYNNEI. V gave up 9 bases and J gave up 6 bases, with 10 bases separating them. The CDR3 extends over 11 amino acids.

This clone was detected once. The chain couples TRBV30 to TRBJ2-7; 8 nucleotides match TRBD2. The ends lost 2 bases at V and 2 bases at J; junction bases unmatched: 5. Per the germline V gene, CDR1 is GTSNPN and CDR2 is SVGIG (reference sequence). The CDR3 spans 14 residues. DNA for the CDR3: TGTGCCTGGAGTCGGACGGGAGGGGCCTACGAGCAGTACTTC. As protein: CAWSRTGGAYEQYF.

The V and J genes are TRBV29-1 and TRBJ1-4, with TRBD1 as a possible D gene (6 bases). This CDR3 region has 16 residues. The V and J ends lost 4 bases and 8 bases respectively, with 23 bases between them. Germline V gene sequence: CDR1 SQVTM, CDR2 ANQGSEA. CDR3 sequence reads: CSVGGQKDSPVEKLFF. The CDR3 region has the DNA TGCAGCGTTGGGGGGCAAAAAGACAGCCCCGTCGAAAAACTGTTTTTT.

This chain links TRBV6-1 with TRBJ1-6; D not resolved. The V gene lost 9 bases and the J gene lost 4 bases, with 10 bases spanning the gap. CDR3 length equals 13 residues. CDR1 MNHNS and CDR2 SASEGT come from the germline V gene. CDR3 sequence reads: CASSDGYNSPLHF. CDR3 nucleotides: TGTGCCAGTTCGGACGGGTATAATTCACCCCTCCACTTT.

The rearrangement joins TRBV4-1 to TRBJ1-6, with a tentative D call TRBD1 (5 bases). The CDR3 totals 15 residues. The V end was cut by 1 base, the J end by 5 bases, with 9 bases between. In germline, CDR1 is MGHRA, CDR2 YSYEKL. Here the CDR3 reads CASSQVGRDNSPLHF. The CDR3 DNA follows: TGCGCCAGCAGCCAAGTGGGCAGGGATAATTCACCCCTCCACTTT.